The rows below give T cell receptor beta chains drawn from one sample of a study of T and B cells in COVID-19 patients. TCRdb processed the multiplex PCR reads anew with MiXCR; each CDR3 protein has one entry. Of about 10,000 distinct CDR3 sequences detected, around 28% appear once; the ten largest clones hold 27%. Sequencing used blood. Every receptor here comes from a human donor who had recovered from COVID-19. CDR3s leave out the opening cysteine and the closing phenylalanine or tryptophan. The order of the fields is clone size, V gene, J gene, CDR3 protein. Clone size is given for some rows only: seen once, a few or many times, or a class if the clone is expanded.

>medium-sized|TRBV12-3/TRBV12-4|TRBJ2-3
ASSLGDRGRETQY
>medium-sized|TRBV30|TRBJ2-3
AWSVPAGIRDTQY
>medium-sized|TRBV19|TRBJ2-1
ASSLRLAGAIHSYNEQF
>many|TRBV6-5|TRBJ1-2
ATRSGTGPYGYT
>-|TRBV20-1|TRBJ2-3
SARVLAGGTLADTQY
>medium-sized|TRBV6-5|TRBJ2-7
ASSYSGTGTYEQY
>medium-sized|TRBV19|TRBJ2-4
ASSYRRTGERSIQY
>-|TRBV28|TRBJ1-1
ASSSRGPLPEAF
>medium-sized|TRBV6-5|TRBJ2-3
ASRGNGATDTQY
>-|TRBV5-1|TRBJ2-2
ASSLSGTGELF
>few|TRBV12-3/TRBV12-4|TRBJ2-5
ASSSADGGLTQY
>once|TRBV5-1|TRBJ2-7
ASSFGDSSYEQY
>-|TRBV20-1|TRBJ1-1
SASLPGATEAF
>-|TRBV10-3|TRBJ1-1
AIRTGTVNTEAF
>many|TRBV5-4|TRBJ2-3
ASSSGGGRAADTQY
>-|TRBV5-1|TRBJ1-4
ASSLGGGNEKLF
>few|TRBV5-1|TRBJ2-1
ACGDTHEQF
>-|TRBV4-2|TRBJ2-6
ASSQDWAGGDSGANVLT
>medium-sized|TRBV29-1|TRBJ1-1
SVEPPGTEAF
>few|TRBV10-3|TRBJ1-2
ASGDRANYGYT
>few|TRBV24-1|TRBJ2-5
ATSDQTGMETQY
>-|TRBV7-2|TRBJ2-1
ASSLASGGEQF
>few|TRBV12-3/TRBV12-4|TRBJ1-6
ASSRTVDSPLH
>-|TRBV5-1|TRBJ1-1
ASSLALGTRNTEAF
>-|TRBV20-1|TRBJ1-5
SARDSERRSNQPQH
>medium-sized|TRBV6-5|TRBJ1-1
ASTFGTGNTEAF
>-|TRBV10-3|TRBJ2-7
AISEYTSGYEQY
>few|TRBV12-5|TRBJ2-1
ASSDRGSYNEQF
>-|TRBV7-2|TRBJ2-1
ATRRLQINEQF
>-|TRBV4-3|TRBJ2-1
ASSPTRAGYNEQF
>-|TRBV7-2|TRBJ1-4
ASTLREGEKLF
>few|TRBV7-6|TRBJ2-1
ASSLKAGTSNEQF
>-|TRBV7-5|TRBJ2-7
ISVPAASTGGSYEQY
>medium-sized|TRBV19|TRBJ2-1
ASSIESYNEQF
>medium-sized|TRBV11-1|TRBJ2-3
ASSEGLAGITQY
>few|TRBV27|TRBJ1-6
ASSLDEPGTGSSYNSPLH
>medium-sized|TRBV19|TRBJ2-7
AIVLPPLGCMFEQY
>-|TRBV13|TRBJ2-2
ASSGRDSAGELF
>few|TRBV6-1|TRBJ1-3
ASSRDTSGNTIY
>-|TRBV4-1|TRBJ2-2
ASSQLAENTGELF
>medium-sized|TRBV6-5|TRBJ2-5
ASSYGGEAQETQY